This TCR beta chain was captured by sequencing in a study of T cells in Graves' hyperthyroidism and ophthalmopathy. Overall study context: Peripheral blood was secured at the point of initial diagnosis, before any treatment. Whole-study results and caveats: Onset of ophthalmopathy came a median approximately 6.5 months after the model predicted it. Among clonotypes expanded in thyroid above 0.001, most were also found in blood.

Germline V CDR1 and CDR2: SGHDT, YYEEEE. The CDR3 sequence is 12 residues long. V lost 4 bases, J lost 4 bases, and 8 bases lay in between. Ten or more counts support this clonotype. Its cognate antigen is unknown. Patients were excluded because of uncontrolled infection, other autoimmune disease, pregnancy or lactation. Amplification targeted TCR beta CDR3 regions from RNA transcripts. RT-PCR in the first round (using the HTBI primer set) targeted the TCR CDR3. TCRdb ran MiXCR on the multiplex PCR reads and lists one entry per CDR3 protein. The top ten clones hold 8.9% of a sample with hundreds of thousands of distinct CDR3 sequences, around 38% of them seen once.

This rearrangement joins TRBV5-6 to TRBJ1-1; D ambiguous. Specimen: blood. This clonotype was obtained from a man aged 18 to 30 with Graves' hyperthyroidism. DNA for the CDR3: TGTGCCAGCAGCGTGACGTCCACTGAAGCTTTCTTT. Its translation: CASSVTSTEAFF.